Each of the 22 T cell receptor beta chains below was sequenced from the same sample in a study of shared clonotypes between healthy human individuals. Method: immunoSEQ multiplex PCR; TCRdb's copy keeps in-frame clones and lacks some. Here the sample spans some 320,000 clones, around 87% being singletons. Source material: memory CD8+ T cells sorted from blood. Specified subset: CD45RO+ cells pooled with CCR7-negative TemRA cells. All receptors derive from a man aged 18 to 30 in good health.

The CDR3 sequence: CASSPTSGAEQYF. In DNA form, the CDR3 reads TGCGCCAGCAGCCCGACTTCGGGAGCCGAGCAGTACTTC. This chain connects TRBV10-1 to TRBJ2-7; D might be TRBD2 (6 bases). The ends were cut back, 6 bases at V and 6 bases at J, with 15 bases in the middle. The CDR3 length is 13 residues. The V gene's germline CDR1 is WNHNN and CDR2 SYGVQD (reference sequence).

Points on this clone: The junction departs from the called germline gene at one end, perhaps through a read error. V gene TRBV11-2 combines with J gene TRBJ1-2; D not certain. In germline, CDR1 is SGHAT, CDR2 FQNNGV. The CDR3 has 12 residues. CDR3 residues: CASSSGPDGLFF. CDR3 nucleotide sequence: TGTGCCAGCAGCTCAGGACCGGACGGACTCTTCTTC.

The rearrangement links TRBV4-1 to TRBJ1-2; the D gene is possibly TRBD1 (5 bases). This CDR3 region has 16 residues. V gave up 6 bases and J gave up 1 base, with 18 bases separating them. Germline V gene sequence: CDR1 MGHRA, CDR2 YSYEKL. The CDR3 region is CASSPELGGINYGYTF. The CDR3 nucleotides read TGCGCCAGCAGTCCAGAGTTGGGGGGAATTAACTATGGCTACACCTTC.

The rearrangement uses TRBV4-1 and TRBJ2-5; D may match TRBD1 or TRBD2 (5 bases each). Between the trimmed V and J ends, which lost 1 base and 6 bases, there was a span of 18 bases. Germline CDR1 MGHRA, CDR2 YSYEKL. CDR3 size: 16 residues. CDR3 amino acids: CASSQGWGQRWKTQYF. CDR3 sequence (DNA): TGCGCCAGCAGCCAAGGATGGGGCCAGCGGTGGAAGACCCAGTACTTC.

This sequence joins TRBV11-3 and TRBJ1-5; 7 bases agree with TRBD1. J was trimmed by 0 bases and V by 2 bases; bases with no gene match: 10. The CDR3 contains 18 residues. Looked up from germline, CDR1 is SGHNT and CDR2 is YENEEA. The CDR3 reads CASSLYTPRQGSNQPQHF. In DNA form, the CDR3 reads TGTGCCAGCAGCTTATATACCCCCCGACAGGGTAGCAATCAGCCCCAGCATTTT.

This chain connects TRBV4-1 to TRBJ1-1; D remains unclear. The CDR3 totals 15 residues. Germline V gene lookup returns CDR1 MGHRA and CDR2 YSYEKL. V lost 1 base, J lost 4 bases, and 13 bases lay in between. The CDR3 is CASSQAEGMFTEAFF. The CDR3 DNA reads as TGCGCCAGCAGCCAAGCCGAGGGTATGTTCACTGAAGCTTTCTTT.

The genes are TRBV5-8 and TRBJ1-2; D unclear. The CDR3 contains 15 residues. In germline, CDR1 is SGHTS, CDR2 YDEGEE. V lost 1 base to trimming and J lost 8 bases, with 18 bases between them. CDR3 residues: CASSLPGVMARGYTF. CDR3 DNA: TGTGCCAGCAGCTTGCCCGGGGTAATGGCTAGGGGCTACACCTTC.

The genes are TRBV28 and TRBJ2-4, with D unclear. The CDR3 is made up of 13 amino acids. Germline CDR1 and CDR2: MDHEN and SYDVKM. Trimming removed 1 base at V and 8 bases at J, with 9 bases between. CDR3 coding DNA: TGTGCCAGCAGTTTATCTGGGATCGACATTCAGTACTTC. Translation gives CASSLSGIDIQYF.

This chain uses TRBV10-3 with TRBJ1-6; D is possibly TRBD1 (5 bases). Germline values: CDR1 ENHRY, CDR2 SYGVKD. The CDR3 totals 16 residues. The V end lost 2 bases, the J end lost 10 bases, and 18 bases lay between the germline ends. CDR3 nucleotide sequence: TGTGCCATCAGTGAGGATCTGGGGCAGGGTGGGTCACCCCTCCACTTT. Translating it yields CAISEDLGQGGSPLHF.

This chain connects TRBV28 to TRBJ2-3; D assignment may be TRBD1 or TRBD2 (5 bases each). This CDR3 has 14 residues. Germline CDR1 reads MDHEN; CDR2 reads SYDVKM. The germline V and J ends were trimmed by 4 bases and 1 base, with 9 bases remaining between them. CDR3 DNA sequence: TGTGCCAGCAGTTATGGGGGACGCACAGATACGCAGTATTTT. Translation gives CASSYGGRTDTQYF.

To note about this clone: It is likely a read error: a sequence one base away is far more abundant. Other DNA sequences within the sample encode an identical CDR3. CDR3 sequence: CASSVQGSYEQYF. DNA of the CDR3: TGTGCCAGCAGTGTACAGGGGAGCTACGAGCAGTACTTC. The V call is TRBV27, the J call TRBJ2-7; 7 bases are shared with TRBD1. V lost 5 bases and J lost 3; bases outside the gene matches: 4. Germline V gene sequence: CDR1 MNHEY, CDR2 SMNVEV (reference sequence). There are 13 residues in the CDR3.

As concerns this clone: One base separates it from a far larger clone, so it is likely a read error. This chain joins TRBV4-3 and TRBJ2-6; D might be TRBD1 or TRBD2, each matching 5 bases. The germline CDR1 and CDR2 sequences are LGHNA and YSLEER. This CDR3 has 16 residues. The CDR3 reads CASSQDPSSGANVLAF. The CDR3 coding sequence is TGCGCCAGCAGCCAAGATCCTAGCTCTGGGGCCAACGTCCTGGCTTTC.

This clone was seen a single time. This chain uses TRBV6-5 with TRBJ1-1; no clear D gene. V lost 0 bases, J lost 2 bases, and 7 bases lay in between. Per the germline V gene, CDR1 is MNHEY and CDR2 is SVGAGI. The CDR3 is 14 amino acids. The CDR3 coding sequence is TGTGCCAGCAGTTACTCCCCTACAAACACTGAAGCTTTCTTT. It specifies CASSYSPTNTEAFF.

The gene calls are TRBV5-6 and TRBJ1-6; 7 positions agree with TRBD1. The trim removed 4 bases at V and 7 bases at J, leaving 5 bases unmatched. This CDR3 is 14 amino acids long. In germline, CDR1 is SGHDT, CDR2 YYEEEE. Here the CDR3 reads CASSPTGSNSPLHF. CDR3 nucleotide sequence: TGTGCCAGCAGCCCGACAGGGTCGAATTCACCCCTCCACTTT.

J is TRBJ1-3 and V is TRBV9; D is uncertain. CDR1 and CDR2 (germline): SGDLS, YYNGEE. The V and J ends lost 0 bases and 0 bases respectively, with 7 bases between them. The CDR3 consists of 15 residues. This CDR3 is CASSVDAFSGNTIYF. As DNA, the CDR3 is TGTGCCAGCAGCGTAGATGCGTTCTCTGGAAACACCATATATTTT.

The V gene is TRBV5-1, the J gene TRBJ2-7; D not certain. V was clipped by 2 bases and J by 0 bases, with 12 bases between them. Germline V CDR1 and CDR2: SGHRS, YFSETQ. The CDR3 loop spans 15 amino acids. This CDR3 reads CASSFPQSGSYEQYF. As DNA, the CDR3 is TGCGCCAGCAGCTTTCCACAGTCGGGCTCCTACGAGCAGTACTTC.

There are a few counts of this clone. Other DNA variants within this sample encode the same CDR3. The J gene is TRBJ1-1, the V gene TRBV28; weak D call: TRBD1 (5 bases). Germline loops: CDR1 MDHEN, CDR2 SYDVKM. Deletions cut 3 bases from V and 4 bases from J, with 6 bases between. This CDR3 is 12 amino acids long. The CDR3 nucleotides read TGTGCCAGCAGTTTTAGGGGCACTGAAGCTTTCTTT. Translation: CASSFRGTEAFF.

The V gene is TRBV7-9, the J gene TRBJ2-5, with a possible D match to TRBD2 (6 bases). The CDR3 contains 14 residues. V lost 4 bases and J 5 bases, leaving 14 bases between the germline ends. CDR1 SEHNR and CDR2 FQNEAQ come from the germline V gene (reference sequence). CDR3 nucleotide sequence: TGTGCCAGCAGCTCCGGGGGAGTCGGGGAGACCCAGTACTTC. Translating it yields CASSSGGVGETQYF. Full variable domain (remainder filled in from reference TRBV7-9 and TRBJ2-5): DTGVSQNPRHKITKRGQNVTFRCDPISEHNRLYWYRQTLGQGPEFLTYFQNEAQLEKSRLLSDRFSAERPKGSFSTLEIQRTEQGDSAMYLCASSSGGVGETQYFGPGTRLLVL.

The V gene is TRBV5-4, the J gene TRBJ1-4; 8 bases fit TRBD1. Looked up from germline, CDR1 is SGHNT and CDR2 is YYREEE (reference sequence). The CDR3 spans 17 residues. V shed 0 bases, J shed 5 bases, and the junction held 9 bases outside the gene matches. This CDR3 is CASSLASGQENNEKLFF. DNA for the CDR3: TGTGCCAGCAGCTTGGCCTCGGGACAGGAGAACAATGAAAAACTGTTTTTT.

The V call is TRBV29-1, the J call TRBJ2-3; 11 bases align to TRBD2. Germline V gives CDR1 SQVTM, CDR2 ANQGSEA. This CDR3 comprises 16 residues. With 1 base clipped from V and 2 bases from J, the junction kept 5 bases outside the gene matches. The CDR3 region has the DNA TGCAGCGTTGAAGTGGGACTAGCGGTATTCACAGATACGCAGTATTTT. This translates into CSVEVGLAVFTDTQYF.

This chain links TRBV4-1 with TRBJ1-4, with D perhaps matching TRBD1 (5 bases). V was cut by 0 bases and J by 3 bases, with 11 bases left in between. This CDR3 has 16 residues. Germline V gives CDR1 MGHRA, CDR2 YSYEKL. The CDR3 sequence: CASSQEMSQANEKLFF. CDR3 bases: TGCGCCAGCAGCCAAGAGATGTCACAGGCTAATGAAAAACTGTTTTTT.

This chain connects TRBV10-3 to TRBJ2-1, with a possible D match to TRBD2 (6 bases). The CDR3 spans 14 residues. Trimming removed 8 bases from V and 3 bases from J, with 14 bases in between. CDR1 and CDR2 (germline): ENHRY, SYGVKD. CDR3 region: CAIAPEGGYNEQFF. In DNA form, the CDR3 reads TGTGCCATCGCCCCGGAGGGTGGCTACAATGAGCAGTTCTTC.